The subject of this entry is one T cell receptor beta chain. Antigen: not known. Incorporated into the TCR beta cDNA libraries were unique molecular identifiers, which served to reduce PCR and sequencing biases. MiXCR was run by TCRdb on the PCR reads, yielding one entry per CDR3 protein. The sample has about 810,000 distinct CDR3 sequences, under 70% seen once; the top ten hold under 6%. The CDR3 runs 14 residues. J gave up 7 bases and V 7 bases, and 7 bases lay outside the gene matches. The data are from a study of post-analysis software for immune sequencing data. General observations from the study: Included in a set of five TRBV segments more frequent in patients than controls were TRBV5-6, TRBV5-1 and TRBV20-1.

Sequences were obtained from blood. This clonotype was sampled from a girl between 10 and 17 years old with multiple sclerosis. This chain uses TRBV12-3 or TRBV12-4 with TRBJ1-6; 7 nucleotides line up with TRBD1. CDR3 in DNA: TGTGCCAGCACCCTCGGACAGGTGAATTCACCCCTCCACTTT. Its translation is CASTLGQVNSPLHF.